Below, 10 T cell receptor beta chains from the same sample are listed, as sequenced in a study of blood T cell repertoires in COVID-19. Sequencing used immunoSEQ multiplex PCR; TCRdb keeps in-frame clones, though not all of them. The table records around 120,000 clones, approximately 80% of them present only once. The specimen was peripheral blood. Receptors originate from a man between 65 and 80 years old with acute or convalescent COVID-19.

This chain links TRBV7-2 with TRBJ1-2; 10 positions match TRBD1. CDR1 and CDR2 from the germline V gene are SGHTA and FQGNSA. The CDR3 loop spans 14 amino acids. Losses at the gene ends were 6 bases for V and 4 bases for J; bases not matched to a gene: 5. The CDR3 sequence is CASSQGQGSYGYTF. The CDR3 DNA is TGTGCCAGCAGTCAGGGACAGGGGTCCTATGGCTACACCTTC.

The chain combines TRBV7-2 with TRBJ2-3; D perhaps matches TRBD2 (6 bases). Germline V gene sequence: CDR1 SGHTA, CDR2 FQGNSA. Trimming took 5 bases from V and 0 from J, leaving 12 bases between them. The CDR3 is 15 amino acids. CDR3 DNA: TGTGCCAGCAGCCCCGGACTACTCAGCACAGATACGCAGTATTTT. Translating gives CASSPGLLSTDTQYF.

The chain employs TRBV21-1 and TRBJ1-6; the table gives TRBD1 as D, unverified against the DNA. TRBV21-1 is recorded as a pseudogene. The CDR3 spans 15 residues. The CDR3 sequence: CASTGVCLYNSPLHF. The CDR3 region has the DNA TGTGCCAGCACAGGGGTCTGCCTCTATAATTCACCCCTCCACTTT.

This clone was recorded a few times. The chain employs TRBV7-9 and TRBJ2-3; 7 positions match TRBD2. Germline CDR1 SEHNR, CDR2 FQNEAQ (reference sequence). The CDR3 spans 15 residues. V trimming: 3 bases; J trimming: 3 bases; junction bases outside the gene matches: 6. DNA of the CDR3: TGTGCCAGCAGCTTTTCGGGGGGAGGGACAGATACGCAGTATTTT. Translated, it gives CASSFSGGGTDTQYF. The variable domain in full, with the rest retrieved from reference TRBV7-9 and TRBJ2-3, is DTGVSQNPRHKITKRGQNVTFRCDPISEHNRLYWYRQTLGQGPEFLTYFQNEAQLEKSRLLSDRFSAERPKGSFSTLEIQRTEQGDSAMYLCASSFSGGGTDTQYFGPGTRLTVL.

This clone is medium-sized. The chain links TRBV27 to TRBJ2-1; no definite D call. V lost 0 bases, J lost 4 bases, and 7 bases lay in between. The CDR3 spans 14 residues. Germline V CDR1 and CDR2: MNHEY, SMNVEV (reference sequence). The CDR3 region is CASSLSSAYNEQFF. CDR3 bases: TGTGCCAGCAGTTTATCGAGCGCTTACAATGAGCAGTTCTTC.

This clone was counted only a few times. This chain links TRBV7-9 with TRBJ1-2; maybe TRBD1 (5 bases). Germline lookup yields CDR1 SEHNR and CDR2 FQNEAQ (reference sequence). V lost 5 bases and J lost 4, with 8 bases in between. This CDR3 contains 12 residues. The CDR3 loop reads CASSQRGYGYTF. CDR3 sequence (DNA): TGTGCCAGCAGCCAAAGGGGCTATGGCTACACCTTC.

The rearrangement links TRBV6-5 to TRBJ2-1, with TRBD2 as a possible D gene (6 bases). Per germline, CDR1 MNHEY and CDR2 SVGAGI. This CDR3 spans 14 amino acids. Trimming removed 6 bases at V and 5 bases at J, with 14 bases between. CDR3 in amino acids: CASSSGWGDNEQFF. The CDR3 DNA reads TGTGCCAGCAGCTCAGGTTGGGGGGACAATGAGCAGTTCTTC.

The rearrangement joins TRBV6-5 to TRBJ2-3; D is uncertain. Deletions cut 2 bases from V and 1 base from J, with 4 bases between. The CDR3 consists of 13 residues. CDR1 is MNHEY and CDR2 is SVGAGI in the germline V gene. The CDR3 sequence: CASSYPGTDTQYF. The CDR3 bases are TGTGCCAGCAGTTACCCTGGCACAGATACGCAGTATTTT.

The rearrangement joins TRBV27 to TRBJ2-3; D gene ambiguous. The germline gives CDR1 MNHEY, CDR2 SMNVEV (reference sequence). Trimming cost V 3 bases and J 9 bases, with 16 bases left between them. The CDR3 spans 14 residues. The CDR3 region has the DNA TGTGCCAGCAGTTTTACAGCTGGTGGTCCGACGCAGTATTTT. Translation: CASSFTAGGPTQYF.

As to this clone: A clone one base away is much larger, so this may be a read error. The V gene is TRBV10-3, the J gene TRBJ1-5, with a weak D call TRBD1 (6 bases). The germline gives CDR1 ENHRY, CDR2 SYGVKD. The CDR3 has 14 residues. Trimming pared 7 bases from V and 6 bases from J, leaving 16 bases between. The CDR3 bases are TGTGCCATCAATGATGGGAGGGGGGGTCAGCCCCAGCATTTT. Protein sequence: CAINDGRGGQPQHF.